This T cell receptor (beta chain) was sequenced during a study of shared clonotypes between healthy human individuals (TCRdb year 2020). A note on the overall study: Three men and two women, aged 18 to 49 years, made up the cohort. To estimate repertoire size and how much clonotype sharing occurs between individuals, the study deeply sequenced the blood TCR repertoires of several healthy adults. Different laboratories and diverse techniques were used to prepare libraries and sequence TCR repertoires, to increase sequencing depth and limit assay-specific biases. Per donor, leukapheresis produced somewhere between about 0.94 and 10 billion PBMCs. For each donor, CD4 naive and CD4 memory were each run on three plates, CD8 naive on two plates, and CD8 memory on one plate.

Summary of the overall study and its limitations: Incomplete sequencing was indicated by rarefaction of sorted-subset datasets, despite the large sequencing depth. Based on pairwise subsampling, the degree of clonotype sharing among donors was expected to be affected by sequencing depth. The small number of donors limited the genetic and exposure-history diversity represented. Approximately 4.8% of naive CD4, roughly 3.6% of naive CD8, about 2.1% of memory CD4, and around 0.4% of memory CD8 clonotypes were shared across several donors. Larger estimated clonotype richness was generally found for naive subsets than for memory subsets. Sampling was restricted to blood, and TCR repertoires in tissues likely differ from the TCR repertoires found in blood. Higher generation probabilities were observed for clonotypes shared by all four sorted-subset donors than for non-shared clonotypes.

CDR1 and CDR2, looked up from the germline V gene, are MDHEN and SYDVKM. Reading from cysteine to phenylalanine, the CDR3 counts 12 amino acids. Only the CDR3 part of the read is kept: 36 bases, read in frame from the first base. Trimming at the junction amounts to 5 bases on V and 9 bases on J, and the germline ends lie 13 bases apart. TCR CDR3 regions were amplified from genomic DNA by multiplex PCR using the deep immunoSEQ assay. Extracted genomic DNA from each cell subset was spread evenly across all wells of several immunoSEQ 96-well plates, with each plate serving as a replicate. For sorted subsets, each replicate PCR was loaded with 200 ng genomic DNA, equivalent to 30,000 or so T cell genomes. Purified libraries were quantified with a Qubit 3.0 fluorometer, sized on a Bioanalyzer 2100, and re-quantified with the KAPA Library Quantification kit. A separate single-read 150-cycle Illumina NextSeq 550 flow cell was used to sequence each immunoSEQ 96-well plate. In the original analysis: Because the immunoSEQ output held only junctional sequences and lacked quality scores, the filtering could not match the filtering applied to full-length reads. To assign V/J genes and CDR3, sequences were annotated using PyIR, a Python wrapper for IgBLAST v1.9, with IMGT germline references. Any read was removed if the V/J assignment was weak (E-value above 1e-6), the CDR3 was missing, or the read contained stop codons, out-of-frame junctions, or ambiguous translated residues. V3J clonotypes were defined by identical inferred V gene, J gene, and CDR3 amino acid sequence. Percentage overlap between repertoires was computed as shared unique clonotypes divided by the size of the smaller repertoire. Repertoire richness was assessed with RTK rarefaction, the Chao1 estimator, and Recon v2.1 estimates of unobserved clonotypes. OLGA was used to compute generation probabilities for all TCRbeta clonotypes that the gDNA method yielded from a handful of donors. TCRdb's version of the immuneACCESS table is confined to in-frame rearrangements and falls short of the full clone set. An unresolved V gene accounts for under half of the shortfall where checked; the remainder is of unknown origin. The DNA was the basis for D and trimming; V, J and clone size are from that table. The sample table shows roughly 1,500,000 clones, and 95% to 99% are seen once. The ten largest make up roughly 0.45% of the sample.

Regarding this clone: This clone's antigen is unknown. There are no base qualities to consult, and no much larger clone falls within one base.

Healthy HIV-negative adults with no recently reported acute infections or vaccinations were included as donors. Only Caucasian adults living in Nashville, Tennessee, USA were represented among the donors. CD4+ T cells were enriched by magnetic negative selection, after which naive cells were positively selected on CD45RA and the negative fraction was taken as the memory subset. After blood collection by leukapheresis, PBMCs were isolated using Ficoll-Histopaque density gradient centrifugation and then cryopreserved in the vapor phase of liquid nitrogen. Analytical flow cytometry was used to check the purity and quantity of each magnetically sorted T cell population. Genomic DNA was isolated from each sorted fraction and quantified by UV absorbance on a Nanodrop 2000c.

This clonotype was sampled from a man aged 30-40 years in good health. The chain is made from TRBV28 and TRBJ1-2; tentative D gene TRBD1, with 5 bases matching. Sequencing was done on a sample of naive CD4+ T cells sorted from blood. Explained via the paper, the cell subset or site label denotes: CD45RA+ positively selected. The CDR3 corresponds to CASSLPGTSYTF. The sequenced DNA is TGTGCCAGCAGTCTACCGGGGACCAGCTACACCTTC.